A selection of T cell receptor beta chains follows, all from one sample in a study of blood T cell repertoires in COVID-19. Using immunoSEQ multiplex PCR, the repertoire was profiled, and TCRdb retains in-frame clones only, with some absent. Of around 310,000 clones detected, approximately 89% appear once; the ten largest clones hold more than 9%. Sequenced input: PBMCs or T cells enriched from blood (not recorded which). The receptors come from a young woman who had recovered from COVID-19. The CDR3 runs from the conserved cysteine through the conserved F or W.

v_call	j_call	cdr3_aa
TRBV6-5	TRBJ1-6	CASRGQASISPLHF
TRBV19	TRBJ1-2	CASSDSHRGPVYGYTF
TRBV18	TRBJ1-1	CASSPEEGVDTEAFF
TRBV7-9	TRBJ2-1	CASSLAGTSGRGEQFF
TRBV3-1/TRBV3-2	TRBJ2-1	CASSPTGNEQFF
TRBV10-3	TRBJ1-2	CAISESRTGGGYTF
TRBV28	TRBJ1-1	CASSSPTPQGREAFF
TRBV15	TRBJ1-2	CATSRGDPGQGFYSYTF
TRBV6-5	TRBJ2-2	CASSLRITGADGELFF
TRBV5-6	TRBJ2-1	CASSLLGLLYNEQFF
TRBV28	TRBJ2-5	CASSLGGLGQETQYF
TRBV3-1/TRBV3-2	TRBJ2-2	CASSQVARGTGELFF
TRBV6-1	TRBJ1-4	CASSEWGGRLGEKLFF